The next 30 T cell receptor beta chains were all read from a single sample in a study of cytomegalovirus exposure and HLA in healthy donors. The PCR contained 60 Vbeta and 13 Jbeta primers. The protocol was immunoSEQ multiplex PCR, while the TCRdb copy is restricted to in-frame clones and leaves out a portion. This table holds some 110,000 clones. The sequencing sample was made of PBMCs. The receptors were sampled from a man under 40 in good health and CMV-seronegative.

CDR3 sequence reads: CASSLGAGAYEQYF. The CDR3 coding sequence is TGTGCCAGCAGTTTAGGGGCAGGCGCCTACGAGCAGTACTTC. The genes are TRBV28 and TRBJ2-7; tentatively, D is TRBD1 (5 bases). CDR1 is MDHEN and CDR2 is SYDVKM in the germline V gene. Trimming left V 2 bases short and J 2 bases short, with 10 bases between. The CDR3 is 14 amino acids.

The chain recombines TRBV5-1 with TRBJ1-2; 10 bases match TRBD1. CDR3 size: 14 residues. Germline trimming cut 0 bases from V and 8 bases from J; bases unmatched to any gene: 4. Germline V gives CDR1 SGHRS, CDR2 YFSETQ. The CDR3 coding sequence is TGCGCCAGCAGCTTGGCAGACAGGGGGCAAGGCTACACCTTC. This sequence encodes CASSLADRGQGYTF.

V usage is TRBV6-5 and J usage is TRBJ1-1; D gene ambiguous. The CDR3 has 13 amino acids. Germline loops: CDR1 MNHEY, CDR2 SVGAGI. Trimming pared 5 bases from V and 5 bases from J, leaving 12 bases between. CDR3 protein: CASSRITGTEAFF. In nucleotides, the CDR3 is TGTGCCAGCAGTAGGATTACGGGGACTGAAGCTTTCTTT.

The chain uses TRBV28 and TRBJ1-1; a weak D match, TRBD1 (6 bases). CDR1 is MDHEN and CDR2 is SYDVKM in the germline V gene. The V gene lost 1 base and the J gene lost 5 bases, with 14 bases spanning the gap. The CDR3 runs to 15 residues. CDR3 sequence (DNA): TGTGCCAGCAGTTTATCTGGGTTTCAGGGGACTGAAGCTTTCTTT. This sequence encodes CASSLSGFQGTEAFF. Full variable domain (rest looked up from reference TRBV28 and TRBJ1-1): DVKVTQSSRYLVKRTGEKVFLECVQDMDHENMFWYRQDPGLGLRLIYFSYDVKMKEKGDIPEGYSVSREKKERFSLILESASTNQTSMYLCASSLSGFQGTEAFFGQGTRLTVV.

The gene calls are TRBV6-5 and TRBJ2-7; 11 bases map to TRBD2. V lost 5 bases, J lost 6 bases, and 6 bases stayed unmatched. CDR3 size: 14 residues. Germline V gene sequence: CDR1 MNHEY, CDR2 SVGAGI. The CDR3 region has the DNA TGTGCCAGCAGTCCGCCTAGCGGGAGGATCGAGCAGTACTTC. Protein product: CASSPPSGRIEQYF.

The CDR3 is CASSQLGVTDTQYF. CDR3 sequence (DNA): TGCGCCAGCAGCCAACTGGGCGTCACAGATACGCAGTATTTT. The chain joins TRBV4-1 to TRBJ2-3; no clear D gene. CDR3 size: 14 residues. CDR1 is MGHRA, CDR2 YSYEKL, per germline. V gave up 2 bases and J gave up 2 bases, with 8 bases separating them.

V gene TRBV7-9 combines with J gene TRBJ2-2, with a tentative D call TRBD1 (5 bases). Germline V gene lookup returns CDR1 SEHNR and CDR2 FQNEAQ (reference sequence). CDR3 length equals 18 residues. V shed 4 bases and J shed 4 bases, with 22 bases lying between them. CDR3 bases: TGTGCCAGCAGCTCGCGACAGTGGGAACGAGTGACCACCGGGGAGCTGTTTTTT. Amino acid sequence: CASSSRQWERVTTGELFF.

The rearrangement uses TRBV4-1 and TRBJ2-1, with D perhaps matching TRBD2 (5 bases). The CDR3 consists of 13 residues. Between the trimmed V and J ends, which lost 3 bases and 9 bases, there was a span of 12 bases. CDR1 and CDR2 from the germline V gene are MGHRA and YSYEKL. CDR3 region: CASSQPFRGEQFF. CDR3 bases: TGCGCCAGCAGCCAGCCATTCCGGGGTGAGCAGTTCTTC.

CDR3 sequence: CSVYTDRGAHNEQFF. In DNA, the CDR3 is TGCAGCGTTTATACGGATCGCGGAGCCCACAATGAGCAGTTCTTC. The J gene is TRBJ2-1, the V gene TRBV29-1; D remains ambiguous. Germline V gene sequence: CDR1 SQVTM, CDR2 ANQGSEA. This CDR3 is built from 15 residues. The V and J ends lost 5 bases and 5 bases respectively, with 19 bases between them.

The genes are TRBV5-1 and TRBJ2-7; 7 bases line up with TRBD1. Trimming removed 4 bases from V and 3 bases from J; junction bases left unmatched: 13. The CDR3 is made up of 16 amino acids. Germline assignment: CDR1 SGHRS and CDR2 YFSETQ. This CDR3 is CASSMGTALGGYEQYF. CDR3 coding DNA: TGCGCCAGCAGCATGGGGACAGCGCTTGGCGGCTACGAGCAGTACTTC.

The genes are TRBV5-1 and TRBJ1-2, with 7 bases lining up with TRBD1. The trim removed 0 bases at V and 3 bases at J, leaving 11 bases unmatched. Germline V gene lookup returns CDR1 SGHRS and CDR2 YFSETQ. This CDR3 spans 17 amino acids. CDR3 residues: CASSLGPRQGVDYGYTF. CDR3 in DNA: TGCGCCAGCAGCTTGGGCCCTAGACAGGGAGTTGACTATGGCTACACCTTC.

The V call is TRBV7-2, the J call TRBJ1-2; the match to TRBD1 covers 8 bases. In germline, CDR1 is SGHTA, CDR2 FQGNSA. The CDR3 extends over 15 amino acids. With V trimmed by 5 bases and J by 3 bases, 8 bases remained unmatched. The CDR3 coding sequence is TGTGCCAGCAGCACTCACAGGGGGGAGGACTATGGCTACACCTTC. It encodes CASSTHRGEDYGYTF.

The chain joins TRBV7-2 to TRBJ2-1, with D tentatively TRBD2 (6 bases). Germline loops: CDR1 SGHTA, CDR2 FQGNSA. V shed 3 bases and J shed 7 bases, with 19 bases lying between them. The CDR3 is made up of 16 amino acids. The CDR3 loop is CASSFSRESSGNEQFF. The CDR3 nucleotides read TGTGCCAGCAGCTTTTCCCGGGAGTCGTCGGGAAATGAGCAGTTCTTC.

The chain recombines TRBV11-2 with TRBJ2-7, with TRBD1 as a possible D gene (6 bases). Germline CDR1 is SGHAT and CDR2 is FQNNGV. The CDR3 length is 15 residues. Trimming left V 2 bases short and J 5 bases short, with 16 bases between. The CDR3: CASSLSGQLLNEQYF. The CDR3 nucleotides read TGTGCCAGCAGCTTAAGCGGACAGCTACTCAACGAGCAGTACTTC. The full variable domain, with the rest looked up from reference TRBV11-2 and TRBJ2-7, is EAGVAQSPRYKIIEKRQSVAFWCNPISGHATLYWYQQILGQGPKLLIQFQNNGVVDDSQLPKDRFSAERLKGVDSTLKIQPAKLEDSAVYLCASSLSGQLLNEQYFGPGTRLTVT.

The chain joins TRBV5-4 to TRBJ2-1; D remains ambiguous. This CDR3 contains 16 residues. V dropped 0 bases and J dropped 0 bases, with 10 bases sitting between them. Germline CDR1 SGHNT, CDR2 YYREEE (reference sequence). DNA of the CDR3: TGTGCCAGCAGCTTGGAAGCTGAAAGCTCCTACAATGAGCAGTTCTTC. It yields the protein CASSLEAESSYNEQFF.

The rearrangement uses TRBV21-1 and TRBJ1-4; the table assigns TRBD1, which was not confirmed against the DNA. TRBV21-1 is noted as a pseudogene. This CDR3 has 16 residues. This chain's CDR3 is CASSKEARQGNEKLFF. The CDR3 nucleotides read TGTGCCAGCAGCAAAGAGGCGAGACAAGGCAATGAAAAACTGTTTTTT.

The chain uses TRBV6-4 and TRBJ2-3; TRBD2 matches at 10 bases. The CDR3 spans 14 residues. The V gene's germline CDR1 is MRHNA and CDR2 SNTAGT. V gave up 8 bases and J gave up 6 bases; unmatched junction bases: 8. Here the CDR3 reads CASSQAGGSDTQYF. The CDR3 DNA reads TGTGCCAGCTCTCAAGCGGGAGGGTCGGATACGCAGTATTTT.

V gene TRBV5-1 combines with J gene TRBJ2-7, with TRBD2 as a possible D gene (5 bases). From germline, CDR1 is SGHRS and CDR2 YFSETQ. The CDR3 is 13 amino acids. V lost 4 bases and J lost 4, with 12 bases in between. The CDR3 region has the DNA TGCGCCAGCAGCCTCAATAGGAGGTACGAGCAGTACTTC. This sequence encodes CASSLNRRYEQYF.

The rearrangement joins TRBV25-1 to TRBJ2-1; D is possibly TRBD1 (5 bases). The CDR3 is 15 amino acids. The germline V and J ends were trimmed by 3 bases and 2 bases, with 11 bases remaining between them. The germline gives CDR1 MGHDK, CDR2 SYGVNS. The CDR3 region has the DNA TGTGCCAGCAGTGACCCAGGGATCCCCTACAATGAGCAGTTCTTC. Its translation is CASSDPGIPYNEQFF.

The chain has TRBV2 and TRBJ2-3; tentatively, D is TRBD1 (6 bases). This CDR3 is 13 amino acids long. Germline V gene lookup returns CDR1 SNHLY and CDR2 FYNNEI. Trimming stripped 6 bases from V and 5 bases from J, with 12 bases between. The CDR3 is CASSTGWGDTQYF. The CDR3 region has the DNA TGTGCCAGCAGCACAGGGTGGGGAGATACGCAGTATTTT. Full variable domain (remainder filled in from reference TRBV2 and TRBJ2-3): EPEVTQTPSHQVTQMGQEVILRCVPISNHLYFYWYRQILGQKVEFLVSFYNNEISEKSEIFDDQFSVERPDGSNFTLKIRSTKLEDSAMYFCASSTGWGDTQYFGPGTRLTVL.

V is TRBV9 and J is TRBJ2-2; TRBD1 is a possible D gene (5 bases). CDR1 SGDLS and CDR2 YYNGEE come from the germline V gene. Deletions cut 1 base from V and 6 bases from J, with 16 bases between. The CDR3 sequence is 16 residues long. The CDR3 loop reads CASSVHQGSLAGELFF. The DNA of the CDR3 is TGTGCCAGCAGCGTACACCAGGGTAGTCTTGCCGGGGAGCTGTTTTTT.

The CDR3 bases are TGTGCCAGCAGCTTAGAAGCAGGTAATCAGCCCCAGCATTTT. Its protein product is CASSLEAGNQPQHF. This chain connects TRBV7-8 to TRBJ1-5; D ambiguous. CDR3 size: 14 residues. Germline lookup yields CDR1 SGHVS and CDR2 FQNEAQ. The V end was cut by 1 base, the J end by 4 bases, with 8 bases between.

The rearrangement links TRBV7-8 to TRBJ2-7; 11 nucleotides agree with TRBD2. Germline lookup yields CDR1 SGHVS and CDR2 FQNEAQ. J gave up 0 bases and V 4 bases, and 2 bases lay outside the gene matches. The CDR3 has 15 residues. The CDR3: CASSSTSGSSYEQYF. The CDR3 region has the DNA TGTGCCAGCAGCTCTACTAGCGGGAGCTCCTACGAGCAGTACTTC.

The chain carries TRBV18 and TRBJ1-5; possibly TRBD1 for D (5 bases). V was trimmed by 5 bases and J by 4 bases, leaving 15 bases between them. The CDR3 spans 15 residues. Germline V gene sequence: CDR1 KGHSH, CDR2 LQKENI. CDR3 protein: CASSSNEGRNQPQHF. In DNA form, the CDR3 reads TGTGCCAGCTCATCTAACGAGGGGAGGAATCAGCCCCAGCATTTT. Based on the CDR3 plus reference TRBV18 and TRBJ1-5, the full variable domain is NAGVMQNPRHLVRRRGQEARLRCSPMKGHSHVYWYRQLPEEGLKFMVYLQKENIIDESGMPKERFSAEFPKEGPSILRIQQVVRGDSAAYFCASSSNEGRNQPQHFGDGTRLSIL.

The rearrangement joins TRBV19 to TRBJ1-1; D ambiguous. Trimming removed 7 bases at V and 0 bases at J, with 9 bases between. The CDR3 spans 13 residues. Germline CDR1 is LNHDA and CDR2 is SQIVND (reference sequence). Here the CDR3 DNA reads TGTGCCAGTAAGAGGCAGCTGAACACTGAAGCTTTCTTT. Residues: CASKRQLNTEAFF. Using reference TRBV19 and TRBJ1-1 for the parts outside the CDR3, the full variable domain is DGGITQSPKYLFRKEGQNVTLSCEQNLNHDAMYWYRQDPGQGLRLIYYSQIVNDFQKGDIAEGYSVSREKKESFPLTVTSAQKNPTAFYLCASKRQLNTEAFFGQGTRLTVV.

The chain is built from TRBV19 and TRBJ1-1; 7 positions agree with TRBD1. This CDR3 contains 17 residues. The J segment lost 5 bases and the V segment lost 4 bases, leaving 16 bases of the junction unmatched. Germline values: CDR1 LNHDA, CDR2 SQIVND (reference sequence). The CDR3 nucleotides are TGTGCCAGTAGTACAGACCACCGTAAGGGGGCGAAGACTGAAGCTTTCTTT. Protein product: CASSTDHRKGAKTEAFF. Complete variable domain (other parts from reference TRBV19 and TRBJ1-1): DGGITQSPKYLFRKEGQNVTLSCEQNLNHDAMYWYRQDPGQGLRLIYYSQIVNDFQKGDIAEGYSVSREKKESFPLTVTSAQKNPTAFYLCASSTDHRKGAKTEAFFGQGTRLTVV.

The chain uses TRBV25-1 and TRBJ2-3, with D possibly matching TRBD1 (6 bases). CDR1 and CDR2 (germline): MGHDK, SYGVNS. The CDR3 is 14 amino acids. V shed 6 bases and J shed 4 bases, with 14 bases lying between them. For the CDR3, the DNA is TGTGCCAGCAGGGCTACAGGGAGCGCAGATACGCAGTATTTT. Translating it yields CASRATGSADTQYF. Based on the CDR3 plus reference TRBV25-1 and TRBJ2-3, the full variable domain is EADIYQTPRYLVIGTGKKITLECSQTMGHDKMYWYQQDPGMELHLIHYSYGVNSTEKGDLSSESTVSRIRTEHFPLTLESARPSHTSQYLCASRATGSADTQYFGPGTRLTVL.

V and J are TRBV13 and TRBJ2-2; tentatively, D is TRBD2 (6 bases). From germline, CDR1 is PRHDT and CDR2 FYEKMQ (reference sequence). The CDR3 extends over 14 amino acids. Deletions cut 0 bases from V and 5 bases from J, with 7 bases between. In nucleotides, the CDR3 is TGTGCCAGCAGCTTAGGTGGGGGGACCGGGGAGCTGTTTTTT. Its translation is CASSLGGGTGELFF.

The chain combines TRBV15 with TRBJ2-7; 10 bases are shared with TRBD2. The J segment lost 6 bases and the V segment lost 0 bases, leaving 5 bases of the junction unmatched. Germline values: CDR1 LNHNV, CDR2 YYDKDF (reference sequence). This CDR3 is 15 amino acids long. The CDR3 spells CATSRDGRTSGEQYF. In DNA, the CDR3 is TGTGCCACCAGCAGAGATGGCCGGACTAGCGGCGAGCAGTACTTC.

The J gene is TRBJ1-6, the V gene TRBV5-6; TRBD1 aligns across 8 bases. V gave up 0 bases and J gave up 7 bases; unmatched junction bases: 12. The CDR3 runs 18 residues. Germline values: CDR1 SGHDT, CDR2 YYEEEE. The CDR3 spells CASSLVGSGGAGNSPLHF. CDR3 coding DNA: TGTGCCAGCAGCTTGGTAGGTTCAGGGGGCGCCGGGAATTCACCCCTCCACTTT.